A selection of T cell receptor beta chains follows, all from one sample in a study of a mutant IDH1 vaccine in newly diagnosed glioma. Produced via immunoSEQ multiplex PCR; TCRdb's table is partial and in-frame only. Here the sample spans about 34,000 clones, 60% to 85% being singletons. The sequencing used peripheral blood mononuclear cells (PBMCs), collected from a glioma patient treated with radiotherapy, temozolomide or both. The receptors here all came from a middle-aged man with glioma. Some clones in this sample may be carry-over from other donors' samples. Both conserved end residues are part of each CDR3. The D gene is left open where the match is weak. For some rows the clone size is stated as once, few or many, or as a class when expanded; others skip it.

size	D	V	J	DNA	CDR3
NA	NA	TRBV19	TRBJ2-7	TGTGCCAGCCGTTGGGGTTACGAGCAGTACTTC	CASRWGYEQYF
few	TRBD2	TRBV5-6	TRBJ2-7	TGTGCCAGCAGCTTGGAGGAGGTAGCGGGGGGCAATTCCTACGAGCAGTACTTC	CASSLEEVAGGNSYEQYF
NA	TRBD1	TRBV5-1	TRBJ2-7	TGCGCCAGCAGCTTATACTCGGGACAGAACGAGCAGTACTTC	CASSLYSGQNEQYF
NA	TRBD1	TRBV6-6	TRBJ1-6	TGTGCCAGCAGTCAAGGGACAGGGGTGTTTTCACCCCTCCACTTT	CASSQGTGVFSPLHF
NA	NA	TRBV6-5	TRBJ2-3	TGTGCCAGCAGGGATGGAGGGATCACAGATACGCAGTATTTT	CASRDGGITDTQYF
NA	NA	TRBV27	TRBJ1-1	TGTGCCAGCAGTCCGCCCGACGGGACAAAAGGAGGGGGCACTGAAGCTTTCTTT	CASSPPDGTKGGGTEAFF
NA	NA	TRBV9	TRBJ2-2	TGTGCCAGCAGCGTGGGCTGGGACACCGGGGAGCTGTTTTTT	CASSVGWDTGELFF
NA	NA	TRBV10-1	TRBJ2-7	TGCGCCACCAAACAAGTTTGCGAGCAGTACTTC	CATKQVCEQYF
NA	NA	TRBV6-6	TRBJ2-3	TGTGCCAGCAGGCAGCGGGCACACCTGACAGATACGCAGTATTTT	CASRQRAHLTDTQYF
NA	NA	TRBV5-1	TRBJ1-1	TGCGCCAGCAGCTTGGAGACGACAAACACTGAAGCTTTCTTT	CASSLETTNTEAFF
NA	NA	TRBV5-1	TRBJ2-1	TGCGCCAGCAGCTTGGATGGGTATGAGCAGTTCTTC	CASSLDGYEQFF
NA	NA	TRBV7-3	TRBJ2-2	TGTGCCAGCAGCCTCTCGGGACTTCACGCCGGGGAGCTGTTTTTT	CASSLSGLHAGELFF
NA	NA	TRBV4-1	TRBJ1-5	TGCGCCAGCAGCCAAAACTTGGGTGGCAATCAGCCCCAGCATTTT	CASSQNLGGNQPQHF
once	NA	TRBV18	TRBJ1-1	TGTGCCAACCCGCCCGAGGCGTACGGGAACACTGAAGCTTTCTTT	CANPPEAYGNTEAFF
NA	NA	TRBV19	TRBJ1-1	TGTGCCAGTAGTATAGATGACGGGGGCCAGAACACTGAAGCTTTCTTT	CASSIDDGGQNTEAFF
few	NA	TRBV4-1	TRBJ1-5	TGCGCCAGCAGCCCACGAGGGGGAATCAAGCAGCCCCAGCATTTT	CASSPRGGIKQPQHF
NA	NA	TRBV18	TRBJ2-3	TGTGCCAGCTCACCATTCGGGCAGACAGATACGCAGTATTTT	CASSPFGQTDTQYF
NA	NA	TRBV29-1	TRBJ1-2	TGCAGCGTTGAAGTTACGTCCCCGGGGGACTATGGCTACACCTTC	CSVEVTSPGDYGYTF
NA	TRBD2	TRBV7-2	TRBJ2-5	TGTGCCAGCAGCTTGGCCGGTGCTAGCGGAGAGACCCAGTACTTC	CASSLAGASGETQYF
NA	TRBD1	TRBV4-3	TRBJ1-1	TGCGCCAGCAGCCAGACAGGGGTCTGGGCTGAAGCTTTCTTT	CASSQTGVWAEAFF
NA	NA	TRBV9	TRBJ1-3	TGTGCCAGCAGTACAGGGTCCGGAAACACCATATATTTT	CASSTGSGNTIYF
NA	TRBD1	TRBV19	TRBJ2-2	TGTGCCAGTCGGACAGGCCGTGCAGGCGGGGAGCTGTTTTTT	CASRTGRAGGELFF
NA	NA	TRBV10-3	TRBJ2-2	TGTGCCATCACCCCCAGGGTCGACACCGGGGAGCTGTTTTTT	CAITPRVDTGELFF
once	NA	TRBV5-1	TRBJ2-5	TGCGCCAGCAGCTTGGGACTGTTCCAGACCCAGTACTTC	CASSLGLFQTQYF
few	NA	TRBV5-1	TRBJ1-5	TGCGCCAGCAGACAGGGTCCGTTGCAGCCCCAGCATTTT	CASRQGPLQPQHF
once	NA	TRBV5-5	TRBJ1-3	TGTGCCAGCAGCTCTGGGGAAAACACCATATATTTT	CASSSGENTIYF
NA	TRBD2	TRBV7-2	TRBJ2-4	TGTGCCAGCAGGAGGGATAGCGGGACTTTTGGGGCCAAAAACATTCAGTACTTC	CASRRDSGTFGAKNIQYF
NA	TRBD2	TRBV2	TRBJ2-3	TGTGCCAGCAGATGGTCTAGCGGGACCTTTACAGATACGCAGTATTTT	CASRWSSGTFTDTQYF
NA	NA	TRBV6-1	TRBJ2-3	TGTGCCAGCAGTGAGCGGATTAGCACAGATACGCAGTATTTT	CASSERISTDTQYF
NA	TRBD1	TRBV6-1	TRBJ2-7	TGTGCCAGCAGCCCAGGCGACAGGGGGCAGTACGAGCAGTACTTC	CASSPGDRGQYEQYF
NA	TRBD1	TRBV6-1	TRBJ2-5	TGTGCCAGCAGATGGACAGGGCCCCAAGAGACCCAGTACTTC	CASRWTGPQETQYF
NA	TRBD1	TRBV30	TRBJ2-3	TGTGCCACTGACAGGGGGCGCATTTCAGATACGCAGTATTTT	CATDRGRISDTQYF
NA	NA	TRBV19	TRBJ2-6	TGTGCCAGTAGTATAGGGCTTTCTGGGGCCAACGTCCTGACTTTC	CASSIGLSGANVLTF
NA	TRBD2	TRBV27	TRBJ2-1	TGTGCCAGCAGTTTAGGACTAGATGAGCAGTTCTTC	CASSLGLDEQFF
NA	NA	TRBV7-9	TRBJ2-2	TGTGCCAGCAGCGGAGGGACCTCCACCGGGGAGCTGTTTTTT	CASSGGTSTGELFF
NA	NA	TRBV6-1	TRBJ1-2	TGTGCCAGCAGCCTATTCCCCTATGGCTACACCTTC	CASSLFPYGYTF
NA	NA	TRBV6-5	TRBJ2-1	TGTGCCAGCAGTGGGAGTCTGTACAATGAGCAGTTCTTC	CASSGSLYNEQFF
NA	NA	TRBV9	TRBJ1-6	TGTGCCAGCAGCCACCGGGATTCACCCCTCCACTTT	CASSHRDSPLHF
once	NA	TRBV6-6	TRBJ1-3	TGTGCCAGCAGTCAACCGGGACATGGAAACACCATATATTTT	CASSQPGHGNTIYF
few	NA	TRBV7-8	TRBJ2-7	TGTGCCAGCAGCCCCAGTACCTACGAGCAGTACTTC	CASSPSTYEQYF
once	NA	TRBV15	TRBJ1-4	TGTGCCACCAGCCGAGGGACGGTTGCAACTAATGAAAAACTGTTTTTT	CATSRGTVATNEKLFF